The clone carrying this TCR beta chain was counted once. CDR1 is LNHDA and CDR2 is SQIVND in the germline V gene (reference sequence). CDR3 length equals 15 residues. V lost 4 bases to trimming and J lost 6 bases; unmatched junction nucleotides: 6. This sample was included in a study of control samples from healthy donors and cancer patients. Here immunoSEQ multiplex PCR was the method, and the copy in TCRdb shows in-frame clones only, minus some. The table records over 60,000 clones, 70% to 90% of them present only once. Sequencing input: PBMCs. This chain links TRBV19 with TRBJ2-2, with 9 bases aligning to TRBD1. The sequence was obtained from a woman in her fifties or sixties with head and neck cancer. The CDR3, as DNA: TGTGCCAGTAGTAAGGGACAGGGTGGTCCCGGGGAGCTGTTTTTT. Encoded protein: CASSKGQGGPGELFF.